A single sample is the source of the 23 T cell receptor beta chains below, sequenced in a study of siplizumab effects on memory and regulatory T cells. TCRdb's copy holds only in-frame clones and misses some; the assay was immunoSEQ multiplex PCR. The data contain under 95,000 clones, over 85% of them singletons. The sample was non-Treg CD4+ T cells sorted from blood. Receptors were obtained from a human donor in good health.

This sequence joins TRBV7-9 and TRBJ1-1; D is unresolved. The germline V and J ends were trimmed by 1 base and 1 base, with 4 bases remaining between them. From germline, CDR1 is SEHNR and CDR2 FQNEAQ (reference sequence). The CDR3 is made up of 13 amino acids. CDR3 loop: CASSLDRNTEAFF. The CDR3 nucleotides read TGTGCCAGCAGCTTAGACAGGAACACTGAAGCTTTCTTT.

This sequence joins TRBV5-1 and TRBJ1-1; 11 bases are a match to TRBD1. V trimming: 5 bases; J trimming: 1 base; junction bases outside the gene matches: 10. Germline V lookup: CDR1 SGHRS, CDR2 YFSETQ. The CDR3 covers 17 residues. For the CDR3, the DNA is TGCGCCAGCAGGAGGACAGGGGGCGCGTTAAGGAACACTGAAGCTTTCTTT. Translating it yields CASRRTGGALRNTEAFF.

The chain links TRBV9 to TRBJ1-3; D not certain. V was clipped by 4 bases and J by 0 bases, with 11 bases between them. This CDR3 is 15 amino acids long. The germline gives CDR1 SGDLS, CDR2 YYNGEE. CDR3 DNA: TGTGCCAGCAGCCCCAGAGGAGGCTCTGGAAACACCATATATTTT. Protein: CASSPRGGSGNTIYF.

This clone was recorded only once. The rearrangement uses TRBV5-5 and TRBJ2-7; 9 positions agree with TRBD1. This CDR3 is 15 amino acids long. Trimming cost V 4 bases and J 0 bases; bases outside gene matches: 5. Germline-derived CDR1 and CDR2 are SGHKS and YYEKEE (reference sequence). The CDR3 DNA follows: TGTGCCAGCAGCCCCGGGACAGGGAGCTCCTACGAGCAGTACTTC. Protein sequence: CASSPGTGSSYEQYF.

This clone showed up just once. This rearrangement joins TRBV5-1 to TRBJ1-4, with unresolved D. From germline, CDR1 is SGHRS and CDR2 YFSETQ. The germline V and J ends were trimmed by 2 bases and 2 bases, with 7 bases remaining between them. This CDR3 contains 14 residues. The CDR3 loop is CASSLSQTNEKLFF. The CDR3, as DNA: TGCGCCAGCAGCTTATCTCAGACTAATGAAAAACTGTTTTTT.

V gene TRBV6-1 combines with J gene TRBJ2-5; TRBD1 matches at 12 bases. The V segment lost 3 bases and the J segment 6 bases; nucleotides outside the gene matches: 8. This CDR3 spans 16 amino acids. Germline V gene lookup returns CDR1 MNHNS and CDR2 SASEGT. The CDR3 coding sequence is TGTGCCAGCAGTGATGGCCCCGGGACAGGGGGCCAGACCCAGTACTTC. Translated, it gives CASSDGPGTGGQTQYF.

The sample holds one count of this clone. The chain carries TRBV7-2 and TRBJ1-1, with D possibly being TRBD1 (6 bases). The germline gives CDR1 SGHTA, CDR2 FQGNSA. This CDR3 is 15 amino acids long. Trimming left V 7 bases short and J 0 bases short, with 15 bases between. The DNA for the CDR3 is TGTGCCAGCACCCGACCGGGACACTTGAACACTGAAGCTTTCTTT. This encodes CASTRPGHLNTEAFF.

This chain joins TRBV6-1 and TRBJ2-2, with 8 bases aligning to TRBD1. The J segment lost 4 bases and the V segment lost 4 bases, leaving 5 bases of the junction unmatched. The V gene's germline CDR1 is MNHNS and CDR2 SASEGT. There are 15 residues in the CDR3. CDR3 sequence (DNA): TGTGCCAGCAGTGCCCAGGGGGCACGCACCGGGGAGCTGTTTTTT. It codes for CASSAQGARTGELFF.

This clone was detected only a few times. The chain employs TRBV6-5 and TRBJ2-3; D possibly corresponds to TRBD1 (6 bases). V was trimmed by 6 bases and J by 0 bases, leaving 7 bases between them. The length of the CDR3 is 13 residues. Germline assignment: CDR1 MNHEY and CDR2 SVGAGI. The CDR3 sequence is CASRQGSTDTQYF. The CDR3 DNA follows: TGTGCCAGCAGACAGGGCAGCACAGATACGCAGTATTTT.

The CDR3 DNA is TGTGCCAGCAGCCGAGACAGGGTCTTTGAGGGAAACACCATATATTTT. Its protein is CASSRDRVFEGNTIYF. The J gene is TRBJ1-3, the V gene TRBV7-2; 7 bases agree with TRBD1. Per the germline V gene, CDR1 is SGHTA and CDR2 is FQGNSA. The CDR3 is 16 amino acids. Trimming removed 5 bases from V and 4 bases from J; junction bases left unmatched: 11.

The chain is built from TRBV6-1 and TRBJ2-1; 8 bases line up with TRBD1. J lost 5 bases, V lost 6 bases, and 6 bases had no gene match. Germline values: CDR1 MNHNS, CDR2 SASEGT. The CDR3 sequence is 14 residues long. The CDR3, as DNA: TGTGCCAGCAGACCCGGGACAGGCCACAATGAGCAGTTCTTC. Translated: CASRPGTGHNEQFF.

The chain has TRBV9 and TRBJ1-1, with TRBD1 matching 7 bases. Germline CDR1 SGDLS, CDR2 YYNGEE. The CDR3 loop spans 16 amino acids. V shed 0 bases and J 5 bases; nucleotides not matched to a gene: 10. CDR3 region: CASSVGGQVFETEAFF. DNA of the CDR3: TGTGCCAGCAGCGTAGGTGGACAGGTCTTTGAGACTGAAGCTTTCTTT.

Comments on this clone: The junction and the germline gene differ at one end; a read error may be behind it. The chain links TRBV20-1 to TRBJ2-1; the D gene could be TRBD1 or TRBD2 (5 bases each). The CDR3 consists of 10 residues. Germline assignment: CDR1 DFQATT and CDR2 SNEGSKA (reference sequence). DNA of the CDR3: TGCAGTGCCGGCCAGACACTGGGACTCTTC. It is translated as CSAGQTLGLF.

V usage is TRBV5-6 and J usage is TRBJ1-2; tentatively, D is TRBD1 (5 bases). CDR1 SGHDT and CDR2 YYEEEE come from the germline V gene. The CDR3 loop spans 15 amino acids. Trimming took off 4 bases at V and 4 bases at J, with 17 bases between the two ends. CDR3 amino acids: CASSGGTASPYGYTF. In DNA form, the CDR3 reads TGTGCCAGCAGCGGGGGGACGGCGTCCCCCTATGGCTACACCTTC.

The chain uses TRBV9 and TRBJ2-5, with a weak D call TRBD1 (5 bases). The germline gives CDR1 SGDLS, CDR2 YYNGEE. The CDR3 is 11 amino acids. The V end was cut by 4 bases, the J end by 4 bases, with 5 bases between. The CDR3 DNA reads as TGTGCCAGCAGCAGGGGAGAGACCCAGTACTTC. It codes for CASSRGETQYF.

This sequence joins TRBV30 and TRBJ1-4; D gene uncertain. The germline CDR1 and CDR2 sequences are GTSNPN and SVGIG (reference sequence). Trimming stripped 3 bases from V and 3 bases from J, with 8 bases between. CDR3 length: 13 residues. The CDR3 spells CAWSSPPNEKLFF. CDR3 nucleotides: TGTGCCTGGAGCTCCCCTCCTAATGAAAAACTGTTTTTT.

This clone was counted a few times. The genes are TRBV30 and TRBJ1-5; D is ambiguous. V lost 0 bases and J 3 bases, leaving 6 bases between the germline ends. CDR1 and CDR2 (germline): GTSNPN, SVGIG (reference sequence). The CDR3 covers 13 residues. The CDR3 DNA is TGTGCCTGGAGTGTGCGGAACAATCAGCCCCAGCATTTT. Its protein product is CAWSVRNNQPQHF.

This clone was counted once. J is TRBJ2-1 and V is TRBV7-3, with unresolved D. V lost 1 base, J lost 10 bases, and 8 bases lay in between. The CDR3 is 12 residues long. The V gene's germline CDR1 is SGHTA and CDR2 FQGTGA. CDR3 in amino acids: CASSLSLGEQFF. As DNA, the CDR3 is TGTGCCAGCAGCTTAAGTTTGGGGGAGCAGTTCTTC. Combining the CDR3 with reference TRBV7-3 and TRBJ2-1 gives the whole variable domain GAGVSQTPSNKVTEKGKYVELRCDPISGHTALYWYRQSLGQGPEFLIYFQGTGAADDSGLPNDRFFAVRPEGSVSTLKIQRTERGDSAVYLCASSLSLGEQFFGPGTRLTVL.

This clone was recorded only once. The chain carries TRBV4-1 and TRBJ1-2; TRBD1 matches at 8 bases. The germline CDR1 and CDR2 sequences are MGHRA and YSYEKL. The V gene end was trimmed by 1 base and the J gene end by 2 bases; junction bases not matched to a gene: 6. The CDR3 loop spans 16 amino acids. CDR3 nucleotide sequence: TGCGCCAGCAGCCAAGCAACACAGGGGGGCAACTATGGCTACACCTTC. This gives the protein CASSQATQGGNYGYTF.

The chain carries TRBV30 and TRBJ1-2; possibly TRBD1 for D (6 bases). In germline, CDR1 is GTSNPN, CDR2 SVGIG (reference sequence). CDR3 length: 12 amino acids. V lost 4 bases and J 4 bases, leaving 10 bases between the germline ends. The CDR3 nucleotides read TGTGCCTGGATAGCGGACAGCTATGGCTACACCTTC. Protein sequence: CAWIADSYGYTF.

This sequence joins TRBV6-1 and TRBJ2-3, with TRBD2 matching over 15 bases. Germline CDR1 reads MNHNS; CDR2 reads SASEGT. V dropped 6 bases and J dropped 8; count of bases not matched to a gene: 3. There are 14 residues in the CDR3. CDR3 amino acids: CASRGTSGGSTQYF. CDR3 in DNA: TGTGCCAGCAGGGGGACTAGCGGGGGGAGTACGCAGTATTTT.

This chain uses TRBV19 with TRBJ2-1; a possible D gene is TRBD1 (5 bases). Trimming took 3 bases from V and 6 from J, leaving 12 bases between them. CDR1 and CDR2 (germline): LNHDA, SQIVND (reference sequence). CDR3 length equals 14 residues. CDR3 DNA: TGTGCCAGTAGTATGCAGGGTCCAGGCAATGAGCAGTTCTTC. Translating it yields CASSMQGPGNEQFF.

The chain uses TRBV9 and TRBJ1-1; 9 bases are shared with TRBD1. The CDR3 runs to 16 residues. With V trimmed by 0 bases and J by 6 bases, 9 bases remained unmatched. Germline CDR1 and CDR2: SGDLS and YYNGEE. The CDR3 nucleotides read TGTGCCAGCAGCGTAGTGGTAGGGACAGGGAGCCCTGAAGCTTTCTTT. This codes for CASSVVVGTGSPEAFF.